Each of the 29 T cell receptor beta chains below was sequenced from the same sample in a study of T cells in Graves' hyperthyroidism and ophthalmopathy. RNA transcripts gave rise to amplified TCR beta CDR3 regions. A set of HTBI primers served as the primers for a first-round RT-PCR of the TCR CDR3. TCRdb used MiXCR to reprocess the multiplex PCR reads, holding one entry per CDR3 protein. The data hold some 560,000 distinct CDR3 sequences, with 15% to 17% observed a single time. The sequenced sample consisted of blood. These receptors came from a woman younger than 45 with Graves' hyperthyroidism.

V usage is TRBV12-3 or TRBV12-4 and J usage is TRBJ2-4; D possibly corresponds to TRBD2 (5 bases). V was pared by 5 bases and J by 7 bases, with 12 bases between. The CDR3 runs to 13 residues. The CDR3 DNA reads TGTGCCAGCAGTACGCACGGCGGGAACATTCAGTACTTC. Encoded protein: CASSTHGGNIQYF.

This clonotype has just a few counts. A much larger clone is a single base away; this may be a read error. This rearrangement joins TRBV6-1 to TRBJ1-2; 7 bases agree with TRBD1. The CDR3 extends over 17 amino acids. Germline V gene sequence: CDR1 MNHNS, CDR2 SASEGT. Losses at the gene ends were 5 bases for V and 1 base for J; bases not matched to a gene: 13. The CDR3 protein is CASSRPSGGQHNYGYTF. DNA of the CDR3: TGTGCCAGCAGTCGGCCTTCGGGGGGACAGCATAACTATGGCTACACCTTC.

The gene calls are TRBV9 and TRBJ2-2, with D possibly matching TRBD2 (6 bases). Trimming removed 1 base at V and 4 bases at J, with 11 bases between. CDR3 length: 15 amino acids. The germline gives CDR1 SGDLS, CDR2 YYNGEE. The CDR3 here is CASSVYREITGELFF. The CDR3 DNA is TGTGCCAGCAGCGTATACCGGGAGATCACCGGGGAGCTGTTTTTT.

This clonotype has at least ten counts. The chain carries TRBV7-2 and TRBJ1-2; tentative D call: TRBD1 (5 bases). The germline V gene has CDR1 SGHTA and CDR2 FQGNSA. The germline V and J ends were trimmed by 1 base and 4 bases, with 10 bases remaining between them. CDR3 length: 14 residues. CDR3 region: CASSLVPGAYGYTF. DNA of the CDR3: TGTGCCAGCAGCTTAGTCCCTGGGGCCTATGGCTACACCTTC.

The table lists this clonotype with many counts. The rearrangement joins TRBV15 to TRBJ2-2, with a weak D call TRBD1 (5 bases). The CDR3 loop spans 22 amino acids. Germline V CDR1 and CDR2: LNHNV, YYDKDF (reference sequence). V was shortened by 0 bases and J by 5 bases, with 31 bases between the two germline ends. The CDR3 DNA follows: TGTGCCACCAGCAGAGATGGGCTGCTGGAACTGACTGGGCAGGGTCCTACCGGGGAGCTGTTTTTT. This encodes CATSRDGLLELTGQGPTGELFF.

This clonotype has at least ten counts. V usage is TRBV28 and J usage is TRBJ1-5, with D possibly being TRBD1 (6 bases). This CDR3 has 13 amino acids. Germline V lookup: CDR1 MDHEN, CDR2 SYDVKM. The V end was cut by 6 bases, the J end by 9 bases, with 15 bases between. DNA for the CDR3: TGTGCCAGCAGGCGGGACACCGAGTTGCCCCAGCATTTT. Protein product: CASRRDTELPQHF.

This clonotype has more than one count but fewer than ten. The chain links TRBV27 to TRBJ1-5; D possibly corresponds to TRBD1 (5 bases). This CDR3 comprises 16 residues. V was cut by 1 base and J by 0 bases, with 10 bases left in between. Looked up from germline, CDR1 is MNHEY and CDR2 is SMNVEV (reference sequence). In DNA form, the CDR3 reads TGTGCCAGCAGTTTATTGTCTCAGGGTAGCAATCAGCCCCAGCATTTT. It specifies CASSLLSQGSNQPQHF.

This clonotype was seen a handful of times. This sequence joins TRBV6-1 and TRBJ2-1; 15 nucleotides align to TRBD2. Germline lookup yields CDR1 MNHNS and CDR2 SASEGT. V dropped 8 bases and J dropped 9; count of bases not matched to a gene: 8. The CDR3 is made up of 15 amino acids. CDR3 DNA: TGTGCCAGCGGAAAGGGACTAGCGGGAGGTGGTGAGCAGTTCTTC. Translation gives CASGKGLAGGGEQFF.

The sample holds a few counts of this clonotype. The V call is TRBV20-1, the J call TRBJ1-1, with D hard to call. This CDR3 spans 12 amino acids. Trimming took 4 bases from V and 1 from J, leaving 7 bases between them. In germline, CDR1 is DFQATT, CDR2 SNEGSKA (reference sequence). CDR3 sequence reads: CSAMSGNTEAFF. For the CDR3, the DNA is TGCAGTGCTATGAGCGGGAACACTGAAGCTTTCTTT.

This clonotype was seen a handful of times. This chain links TRBV20-1 with TRBJ1-2, with TRBD1 as a possible D gene (6 bases). Germline lookup yields CDR1 DFQATT and CDR2 SNEGSKA (reference sequence). V lost 6 bases and J 4 bases, leaving 18 bases between the germline ends. This CDR3 contains 14 residues. CDR3 DNA sequence: TGCAGTGCGGAGGGGCGGGGGGCTGTCTATGGCTACACCTTC. It yields the protein CSAEGRGAVYGYTF.

This clonotype was picked up many times. V and J are TRBV30 and TRBJ1-1; D gene uncertain. The CDR3 runs 12 residues. Germline V gene sequence: CDR1 GTSNPN, CDR2 SVGIG (reference sequence). V lost 5 bases and J 0 bases, leaving 7 bases between the germline ends. This CDR3 reads CAWATVNTEAFF. Written as DNA, the CDR3 is TGTGCCTGGGCTACAGTGAACACTGAAGCTTTCTTT.

This clonotype was seen repeatedly, ten times or more. The rearrangement uses TRBV2 and TRBJ2-1; tentative D call: TRBD2 (5 bases). CDR3 length: 15 amino acids. Trimming took 4 bases from V and 2 from J, leaving 12 bases between them. Germline V gene sequence: CDR1 SNHLY, CDR2 FYNNEI. CDR3 nucleotides: TGTGCCAGCAGTGGCGGGCAGTTTGCCTACAATGAGCAGTTCTTC. Its translation is CASSGGQFAYNEQFF. Filled out from reference TRBV2 and TRBJ2-1, the complete variable domain reads EPEVTQTPSHQVTQMGQEVILRCVPISNHLYFYWYRQILGQKVEFLVSFYNNEISEKSEIFDDQFSVERPDGSNFTLKIRSTKLEDSAMYFCASSGGQFAYNEQFFGPGTRLTVL.

V is TRBV6-2 or TRBV6-3 and J is TRBJ2-1; no definite D call. Per the germline V gene, CDR1 is MNHEY and CDR2 is SVGEGT. Trimming took off 2 bases at V and 8 bases at J, with 10 bases between the two ends. The CDR3 has 13 residues. DNA of the CDR3: TGTGCCAGCAGTTACGGCTTAGCCTATGAGCAGTTCTTC. This codes for CASSYGLAYEQFF.

This clonotype was recorded at least ten times. The genes are TRBV7-8 and TRBJ2-5; 12 nucleotides match TRBD2. The CDR3 runs 21 residues. V was clipped by 0 bases and J by 4 bases; unmatched bases: 18. Germline CDR1 and CDR2: SGHVS and FQNEAQ. CDR3 region: CASSLASSWTSGTRRTETQYF. In nucleotides, the CDR3 is TGTGCCAGCAGCTTAGCGTCGTCCTGGACTAGCGGGACAAGGAGAACAGAGACCCAGTACTTC.

This clonotype was counted ten times or more. The chain couples TRBV5-8 to TRBJ1-1; D unresolved. The CDR3 loop spans 13 amino acids. Germline V gene sequence: CDR1 SGHTS, CDR2 YDEGEE. Trimming took 0 bases from V and 8 from J, leaving 11 bases between them. CDR3 amino acids: CASSLAGHGEAFF. CDR3 DNA sequence: TGTGCCAGCAGCTTGGCAGGTCACGGGGAAGCTTTCTTT.

The table lists this clonotype with many counts. V gene TRBV10-3 combines with J gene TRBJ1-1; maybe TRBD1 (6 bases). The CDR3 has 14 residues. Germline CDR1 reads ENHRY; CDR2 reads SYGVKD. Trimming pared 10 bases from V and 5 bases from J, leaving 20 bases between. The CDR3 DNA sequence: TGTGCCACCGTCGACAGGCCCTCTGGGACTGAAGCTTTCTTT. Encoded protein: CATVDRPSGTEAFF.

V is TRBV4-3 and J is TRBJ2-1, with D tentatively TRBD2 (5 bases). V was cut by 3 bases and J by 10 bases, with 10 bases left in between. The germline CDR1 and CDR2 sequences are LGHNA and YSLEER. The CDR3 has 12 residues. This chain's CDR3 is CASSHPRGEQFF. CDR3 bases: TGCGCCAGCAGCCATCCCCGGGGAGAGCAGTTCTTC.

This clonotype turned up a few times. The chain couples TRBV3-1 to TRBJ2-2; TRBD1 agrees at 7 bases. Trimming at V came to 1 base and at J to 2 bases, leaving 7 bases not matched to a gene. Germline CDR1 and CDR2: LGHDT and YNNKEL (reference sequence). This CDR3 is 17 amino acids long. This CDR3 is CASSQGFPGGNTGELFF. In DNA, the CDR3 is TGTGCCAGCAGCCAAGGTTTTCCAGGGGGTAACACCGGGGAGCTGTTTTTT.

This clonotype came up many times. The rearrangement links TRBV18 to TRBJ2-1; D may be TRBD2 (6 bases). CDR3 length: 15 amino acids. The germline gives CDR1 KGHSH, CDR2 LQKENI. The V end was cut by 0 bases, the J end by 6 bases, with 12 bases between. The CDR3 protein is CASSPPRERPNEQFF. In DNA, the CDR3 is TGTGCCAGCTCACCACCCCGGGAGCGACCCAATGAGCAGTTCTTC.

This clonotype was observed at least ten times. This chain connects TRBV20-1 to TRBJ2-7; possible D gene TRBD2, 6 bases. The CDR3 is 18 residues long. Germline CDR1 is DFQATT and CDR2 is SNEGSKA (reference sequence). Trimming shortened V by 0 bases and J by 0 bases, and 21 bases separated the two germline ends. The CDR3 DNA reads TGCAGTGCTAGAGATCTAGGGAGGAGCGGCCAATCCTCCTACGAGCAGTACTTC. Translated, it gives CSARDLGRSGQSSYEQYF.

This clonotype was recorded many times. This sequence joins TRBV7-3 and TRBJ2-2; 9 bases match TRBD2. This CDR3 is 17 amino acids long. V was clipped by 2 bases and J by 0 bases; unmatched bases: 4. Germline lookup yields CDR1 SGHTA and CDR2 FQGTGA. The CDR3, as DNA: TGTGCCAGCAGCTTACTAGCGGGGAACCCGAACACCGGGGAGCTGTTTTTT. It specifies CASSLLAGNPNTGELFF.

This clonotype was picked up many times. The gene calls are TRBV11-2 and TRBJ2-2; TRBD1 might be the D (5 bases). V lost 6 bases and J 4 bases, leaving 9 bases between the germline ends. Looked up from germline, CDR1 is SGHAT and CDR2 is FQNNGV. CDR3 length: 13 amino acids. CDR3 region: CASRLTGTGELFF. The CDR3 DNA is TGTGCCAGCAGGTTAACAGGCACCGGGGAGCTGTTTTTT.

This clonotype has just a few counts. This sequence joins TRBV2 and TRBJ2-5; 7 bases fit TRBD1. CDR1 and CDR2 (germline): SNHLY, FYNNEI. The CDR3 loop spans 14 amino acids. The V segment lost 7 bases and the J segment 2 bases; nucleotides outside the gene matches: 7. The CDR3 DNA follows: TGTGCCAGCAAAAACAGGGGTTTTCAAGAGACCCAGTACTTC. Protein sequence: CASKNRGFQETQYF.

This clonotype was seen ten or more times. The genes are TRBV12-3 or TRBV12-4 and TRBJ2-1, with 12 bases fitting TRBD2. The CDR3 runs 17 residues. V lost 2 bases and J lost 1; bases outside the gene matches: 3. CDR3 DNA sequence: TGTGCCAGCAGTTTAAAACTAGCGGGAGGTTCCTACAATGAGCAGTTCTTC. Translating it yields CASSLKLAGGSYNEQFF.

This clonotype has more than one count but fewer than ten. This chain links TRBV7-2 with TRBJ1-1, with 7 bases aligning to TRBD1. The CDR3 contains 15 residues. Germline V lookup: CDR1 SGHTA, CDR2 FQGNSA. V trimming: 0 bases; J trimming: 2 bases; junction bases outside the gene matches: 3. The CDR3 is CASSLAGTDNTEAFF. The CDR3 region has the DNA TGTGCCAGCAGCTTAGCCGGGACAGATAACACTGAAGCTTTCTTT.

V and J are TRBV12-3 or TRBV12-4 and TRBJ2-7; no reliable D call. CDR3 size: 13 residues. Trimming removed 3 bases from V and 5 bases from J, with 11 bases in between. The CDR3: CASSFLINHEQYF. The CDR3 DNA sequence: TGTGCCAGCAGTTTTTTAATCAACCACGAGCAGTACTTC.

The V gene is TRBV20-1, the J gene TRBJ2-3; TRBD2 aligns across 10 bases. Germline lookup yields CDR1 DFQATT and CDR2 SNEGSKA (reference sequence). The CDR3 is made up of 14 amino acids. The V and J ends lost 4 bases and 2 bases, in that order; junction bases with no gene match: 3. CDR3 DNA: TGCAGTGCTACACTAGCGGGAAACACAGATACGCAGTATTTT. The encoded protein is CSATLAGNTDTQYF.

This clonotype was seen more than once but under ten times. The V gene is TRBV10-1, the J gene TRBJ2-3, with a tentative D call TRBD2 (6 bases). The CDR3 sequence is 15 residues long. Trimming took 3 bases from V and 1 from J, leaving 11 bases between them. Germline lookup yields CDR1 WNHNN and CDR2 SYGVQD (reference sequence). The CDR3 here is CASSDGAGRTDTQYF. The CDR3 DNA reads as TGCGCCAGCAGTGACGGAGCGGGCCGCACAGATACGCAGTATTTT.

CDR3 loop: CAWAAQDTQYF. CDR3 nucleotide sequence: TGTGCCTGGGCGGCCCAAGATACGCAGTATTTT. The chain carries TRBV30 and TRBJ2-3, with D unclear. Germline CDR1 reads GTSNPN; CDR2 reads SVGIG (reference sequence). The CDR3 totals 11 residues. Trimming removed 5 bases from V and 5 bases from J, with 8 bases in between.